Listed here are 24 T cell receptor beta chains from one sample, sequenced in a study of blood T cell repertoires in COVID-19. Here immunoSEQ multiplex PCR was the method, and the copy in TCRdb shows in-frame clones only, minus some. The sample shows 140,000 to 150,000 clones, almost 90% of them seen only once. Sequencing input: peripheral blood. These receptors were taken from a human donor in a cohort sampled during active COVID-19.

The genes are TRBV6-1 and TRBJ1-2; D is unresolved. CDR3 size: 13 residues. V was pared by 2 bases and J by 5 bases, with 9 bases between. Germline values: CDR1 MNHNS, CDR2 SASEGT. The CDR3 here is CASSERRGYGYTF. In DNA, the CDR3 is TGTGCCAGCAGTGAAAGAAGAGGATATGGCTACACCTTC.

J is TRBJ2-3 and V is TRBV6-5; D is unclear. The germline CDR1 and CDR2 sequences are MNHEY and SVGAGI. This CDR3 contains 13 residues. V lost 5 bases to trimming and J lost 3 bases, with 9 bases between them. DNA for the CDR3: TGTGCCAGCAGTAACCTCCGGACAGATACGCAGTATTTT. This sequence encodes CASSNLRTDTQYF.

The chain links TRBV7-9 to TRBJ1-3; the D is unclear. V was shortened by 5 bases and J by 0 bases, with 11 bases between the two germline ends. The CDR3 totals 15 residues. Germline CDR1 is SEHNR and CDR2 is FQNEAQ (reference sequence). The CDR3 nucleotides read TGTGCCAGCAGCCCCCCCGGGAGCTCTGGAAACACCATATATTTT. It yields the protein CASSPPGSSGNTIYF.

The chain employs TRBV5-6 and TRBJ1-6, with D hard to call. CDR3 size: 12 residues. Germline assignment: CDR1 SGHDT and CDR2 YYEEEE. The V end lost 5 bases, the J end lost 6 bases, and 6 bases lay between the germline ends. As DNA, the CDR3 is TGTGCCAGCAGAGGACTTAATTCACCCCTCCACTTT. It yields the protein CASRGLNSPLHF.

The chain carries TRBV19 and TRBJ1-2; 11 bases map to TRBD1. Germline V gives CDR1 LNHDA, CDR2 SQIVND (reference sequence). After removal of 7 bases from V and 4 bases from J, the junction contained 11 bases not matched to a gene. The CDR3 has 16 residues. Written as DNA, the CDR3 is TGTGCCAGTACCCTAGGACAGGGGGCGAGACGCTATGGCTACACCTTC. Its translation is CASTLGQGARRYGYTF.

The chain links TRBV11-3 to TRBJ2-3; TRBD2 aligns across 8 bases. The ends lost 5 bases at V and 3 bases at J; junction bases unmatched: 10. There are 16 residues in the CDR3. Germline CDR1 reads SGHNT; CDR2 reads YENEEA. CDR3 in DNA: TGTGCCAGCAGCCTTAGAGCGGGAGTGGTGACAGATACGCAGTATTTT. It encodes CASSLRAGVVTDTQYF.

The chain links TRBV7-9 to TRBJ2-5, with TRBD2 matching over 11 bases. The ends lost 6 bases at V and 4 bases at J; junction bases unmatched: 7. The CDR3 has 15 amino acids. Germline CDR1 reads SEHNR; CDR2 reads FQNEAQ (reference sequence). CDR3 coding DNA: TGTGCCAGCAGACGGACCGGGACTAGCGGAGAGACCCAGTACTTC. Its translation: CASRRTGTSGETQYF.

This clone has a handful of counts. V gene TRBV7-9 combines with J gene TRBJ2-1; the match to TRBD1 covers 9 bases. In germline, CDR1 is SEHNR, CDR2 FQNEAQ (reference sequence). The CDR3 contains 17 residues. Trimming removed 3 bases from V and 4 bases from J; junction bases left unmatched: 10. CDR3 residues: CASSFPKGQGVYNEQFF. As DNA, the CDR3 is TGTGCCAGCAGCTTCCCGAAGGGACAGGGTGTATACAATGAGCAGTTCTTC.

The chain joins TRBV5-4 to TRBJ2-5, with D maybe TRBD2 (6 bases). The germline V and J ends were trimmed by 3 bases and 4 bases, with 13 bases remaining between them. The CDR3 is made up of 14 amino acids. CDR1 and CDR2 (germline): SGHNT, YYREEE (reference sequence). Written as DNA, the CDR3 is TGTGCCAGCAGCTCAGTGGGAGGTCCAGAGACCCAGTACTTC. The encoded protein is CASSSVGGPETQYF.

This chain connects TRBV15 to TRBJ2-7, with D possibly TRBD1 on 5 matching bases. CDR1 and CDR2 (germline): LNHNV, YYDKDF (reference sequence). This CDR3 is 18 amino acids long. The V end lost 1 base, the J end lost 1 base, and 20 bases lay between the germline ends. CDR3 sequence reads: CATSRVGQSLSLSYEQYF. DNA for the CDR3: TGTGCCACCAGCAGAGTGGGGCAGAGCTTGAGCCTATCCTACGAGCAGTACTTC.

This clone occurred once. The rearrangement links TRBV3-1 (or the pseudogene TRBV3-2) to TRBJ1-1; D unclear. Germline V gives CDR1 LGHDT, CDR2 YNNKEL (reference sequence). The CDR3 extends over 12 amino acids. Trimming left V 0 bases short and J 7 bases short, with 6 bases between. CDR3 protein: CASSQESGEAFF. For the CDR3, the DNA is TGTGCCAGCAGCCAAGAATCGGGTGAAGCTTTCTTT.

The chain employs TRBV5-7 and TRBJ2-4; D is perhaps TRBD2 (6 bases). TRBV5-7 falls under the ORF class, with uncertain function. The length of the CDR3 is 18 residues. Trimming took 4 bases from V and 1 from J, leaving 21 bases between them. The CDR3 region has the DNA TGTGCCAGCAGCCCGGGTCCCCGGGGCAGCGGGGCCAAAAACATTCAGTACTTC. Residues: CASSPGPRGSGAKNIQYF.

The chain has TRBV18 and TRBJ2-3; 8 bases map to TRBD1. Per the germline V gene, CDR1 is KGHSH and CDR2 is LQKENI. Losses at the gene ends were 6 bases for V and 1 base for J; bases not matched to a gene: 9. The CDR3 has 16 residues. The CDR3 sequence is CASSRMLGQGTDTQYF. The CDR3 nucleotides read TGTGCCAGCTCCCGCATGTTGGGACAGGGCACAGATACGCAGTATTTT.

Points on this clone: This CDR3 is also generated by other DNA sequences in the sample. The chain employs TRBV11-3 and TRBJ1-1; D is possibly TRBD1 (5 bases). Trimming cost V 1 base and J 1 base, with 7 bases left between them. Germline CDR1 reads SGHNT; CDR2 reads YENEEA. This CDR3 is built from 14 residues. CDR3 DNA: TGTGCCAGCAGCTTAGGCAGGGAGAACACTGAAGCTTTCTTT. It translates to CASSLGRENTEAFF. The entire variable domain, with the rest obtained from reference TRBV11-3 and TRBJ1-1, is as follows: EAGVVQSPRYKIIEKKQPVAFWCNPISGHNTLYWYLQNLGQGPELLIRYENEEAVDDSQLPKDRFSAERLKGVDSTLKIQPAELGDSAVYLCASSLGRENTEAFFGQGTRLTVV.

This clone was recorded once. The chain employs TRBV11-2 and TRBJ2-6, with a possible D match to TRBD1 (6 bases). From germline, CDR1 is SGHAT and CDR2 FQNNGV. Between the trimmed V and J ends, which lost 5 bases and 6 bases, there was a span of 20 bases. The CDR3 consists of 17 residues. The CDR3 region has the DNA TGTGCCAGCAGCCCCCGAACAGACAGGAGGCCGGCCAACGTCCTGACTTTC. Its protein is CASSPRTDRRPANVLTF.

Written as DNA, the CDR3 is TGTGCCAGCAGCCTGGGGTGGACTCGCGACAATGAGCAGTTCTTC. This gives the protein CASSLGWTRDNEQFF. V gene TRBV5-8 combines with J gene TRBJ2-1, with a tentative D call TRBD2 (5 bases). This CDR3 spans 15 amino acids. CDR1 is SGHTS, CDR2 YDEGEE, per germline. Trimming removed 4 bases from V and 5 bases from J, with 16 bases in between.

The gene calls are TRBV25-1 and TRBJ2-1, with 12 bases fitting TRBD2. Germline V lookup: CDR1 MGHDK, CDR2 SYGVNS. This CDR3 spans 14 amino acids. The V gene end was trimmed by 5 bases and the J gene end by 8 bases; junction bases not matched to a gene: 4. CDR3 residues: CASSRTSGEDEQFF. In DNA, the CDR3 is TGTGCCAGCAGTCGGACTAGCGGGGAGGATGAGCAGTTCTTC.

This chain's CDR3 is CASSQDPDMSSYNEQFF. CDR3 nucleotide sequence: TGTGCCAGCAGCCAAGACCCGGACATGAGCTCCTACAATGAGCAGTTCTTC. The chain couples TRBV4-2 to TRBJ2-1, with a tentative D call TRBD1 (5 bases). The V gene's germline CDR1 is LGHNA and CDR2 YNFKEQ. Deletions cut 0 bases from V and 0 bases from J, with 12 bases between. The CDR3 extends over 17 amino acids.

Details on this clone: Different DNA sequences within this sample yield the same CDR3. The V call is TRBV7-2, the J call TRBJ2-7, with 9 positions matching TRBD1. The CDR3 spans 15 residues. Germline V CDR1 and CDR2: SGHTA, FQGNSA. J was trimmed by 2 bases and V by 1 base; bases with no gene match: 3. CDR3 bases: TGTGCCAGCAGCTTAGGACAGGGGGGGGCCTACGAGCAGTACTTC. Protein product: CASSLGQGGAYEQYF.

This clone appeared once. J is TRBJ2-7 and V is TRBV5-8; D is uncertain. The V gene's germline CDR1 is SGHTS and CDR2 YDEGEE. CDR3 size: 14 residues. V lost 2 bases and J 3 bases, leaving 12 bases between the germline ends. CDR3 residues: CASSFGRRNYEQYF. The CDR3 DNA reads TGTGCCAGCAGCTTTGGTCGGCGGAACTACGAGCAGTACTTC.

The chain employs TRBV27 and TRBJ1-2; maybe TRBD1 (5 bases). This CDR3 comprises 13 residues. The V end was cut by 5 bases, the J end by 4 bases, with 11 bases between. In germline, CDR1 is MNHEY, CDR2 SMNVEV (reference sequence). The CDR3 nucleotides read TGTGCCAGCAGTGGAACAGGCCTCTATGGCTACACCTTC. Encoded protein: CASSGTGLYGYTF.

This clone has a handful of counts. The chain joins TRBV7-8 to TRBJ2-1; 7 bases align to TRBD2. J lost 4 bases, V lost 5 bases, and 5 bases had no gene match. The CDR3 spans 14 residues. In germline, CDR1 is SGHVS, CDR2 FQNEAQ. The CDR3 is CASSKGGIYNEQFF. CDR3 nucleotide sequence: TGTGCCAGCAGCAAGGGAGGGATTTACAATGAGCAGTTCTTC.

The chain recombines TRBV5-6 with TRBJ1-3, with 8 bases fitting TRBD1. The CDR3 contains 18 residues. Germline V gene sequence: CDR1 SGHDT, CDR2 YYEEEE. V lost 2 bases to trimming and J lost 5 bases; unmatched junction nucleotides: 15. The CDR3 coding sequence is TGTGCCAGCAGCTTTCGGATATGGCAGGGGGCAACACGAAACACCATATATTTT. This sequence encodes CASSFRIWQGATRNTIYF.

This sequence joins TRBV25-1 and TRBJ2-3; TRBD2 matches at 7 bases. J lost 1 base, V lost 2 bases, and 12 bases had no gene match. The CDR3 has 18 amino acids. Germline V gives CDR1 MGHDK, CDR2 SYGVNS. CDR3 DNA: TGTGCCAGCAGTGAACCGACCCCCTCTACTAGCGGCACAGATACGCAGTATTTT. This encodes CASSEPTPSTSGTDTQYF.